The 26 T cell receptor beta chains in this list originate from one sample, sequenced in a study of Tregs in tolerant kidney transplant recipients. Using immunoSEQ multiplex PCR, the repertoire was profiled, and TCRdb retains in-frame clones only, with some absent. This sample's table has about 30,000 clones. Here the sequenced sample was CD8+ T cells from blood, taken before the transplant. Receptors originate from a human donor who received a combined kidney and bone marrow transplant.

To note about this clone: The read falls 3 residues short of the CDR3 end, and the missing part is taken from the germline J gene. The chain is built from TRBV7-2 and TRBJ2-7, with TRBD2 identical over 13 bases. Losses at the gene ends were 5 bases for V and 2 bases for J; bases not matched to a gene: 3. This CDR3 is built from 15 residues. Germline V CDR1 and CDR2: SGHTA, FQGNSA. The CDR3 DNA, read in part, is TGTGCCAGCAGCCCACTAGCGGGAGGGCCCTACGAG. This encodes CASSPLAGGPYE. The CDR3 in its entirety is CASSPLAGGPYEQYF.

Of note for this clone: With the read ending 3 residues before the CDR3 end, the germline J gene is used to fill in that end. The V gene is TRBV18, the J gene TRBJ2-1; the D is unclear. Germline V gene sequence: CDR1 KGHSH, CDR2 LQKENI. V shed 5 bases and J shed 3 bases, with 14 bases lying between them. The length of the CDR3 is 15 residues. CDR3 protein: CASSATEVFYNEQFF. The CDR3 bases that were read are TGTGCCAGCTCAGCGACTGAAGTCTTCTACAATGAG. Full variable domain (missing parts from reference TRBV18 and TRBJ2-1): NAGVMQNPRHLVRRRGQEARLRCSPMKGHSHVYWYRQLPEEGLKFMVYLQKENIIDESGMPKERFSAEFPKEGPSILRIQQVVRGDSAAYFCASSATEVFYNEQFFGPGTRLTVL.

About this clone: The read gets to within 3 residues of the CDR3 end, and the germline J gene fills in the rest. The chain uses TRBV7-8 and TRBJ2-7, with TRBD2 as a possible D gene (6 bases). The germline V gene encodes CDR1 SGHVS and CDR2 FQNEAQ. The V end lost 5 bases, the J end lost 3 bases, and 20 bases lay between the germline ends. CDR3 size: 16 residues. CDR3 sequence: CASSVRGGVPGYEQYF. The covered CDR3 bases are TGTGCCAGCAGCGTACGGGGAGGCGTCCCTGGCTACGAG.

Remarks on this clone: Read coverage stops 3 residues before the CDR3 terminus; the germline J gene supplies the remainder. The chain has TRBV7-8 and TRBJ1-5; 7 bases map to TRBD1. The ends lost 7 bases at V and 7 bases at J; junction bases unmatched: 7. CDR3 length: 13 residues. Germline V lookup: CDR1 SGHVS, CDR2 FQNEAQ. CDR3 bases read: TGTGCCAGCACAACAGACAGGGACCAGCCC. Translation: CASTTDRDQP. Given in full, the CDR3 is CASTTDRDQPQHF.

To note about this clone: The CDR3 is cut off 3 residues early in the read; its end comes from the germline J gene. The chain is built from TRBV19 and TRBJ2-6; TRBD1 aligns across 7 bases. J lost 0 bases, V lost 7 bases, and 12 bases had no gene match. This CDR3 has 18 amino acids. Germline CDR1 is LNHDA and CDR2 is SQIVND (reference sequence). The CDR3 sequence is CASTKGAREASGANVLTF. CDR3 DNA (partial): TGTGCCAGTACCAAGGGGGCGAGAGAGGCCTCTGGGGCCAACGTC.

As regards this clone: At one of its ends the junction is not consistent with the germline gene, which may arise from a read error. Read coverage stops 3 residues before the CDR3 terminus; the germline J gene supplies the remainder. The rearrangement uses TRBV7-8 and TRBJ2-1; 7 nucleotides match TRBD2. The germline V gene has CDR1 SGHVS and CDR2 FQNEAQ. This CDR3 spans 15 amino acids. The CDR3 bases that were read are TGTGCCAGCAGCCTAGCGGACATTTCCTACAATGAG. This translates into CASSLADISYNE. The CDR3 as a whole reads CASSLADISYNEQFF.

Remarks on this clone: The sequenced fragment ends 3 residues before the CDR3 boundary, so the rest is inferred from the germline J gene. The chain combines TRBV5-5 with TRBJ1-6; D possibly corresponds to TRBD1 (5 bases). There are 14 residues in the CDR3. The germline CDR1 and CDR2 sequences are SGHKS and YYEKEE (reference sequence). Trimming removed 2 bases from V and 7 bases from J, with 10 bases in between. CDR3 loop: CASSFWGPNSPLHF. The covered CDR3 bases are TGTGCCAGCAGCTTTTGGGGCCCCAATTCACCC.

Incomplete CDR3 DNA: TGCGCCAGCAGTTCACAACAGGGTAAGGACACTGAA. This gives the protein CASSSQQGKDTE. The CDR3, in full, reads CASSSQQGKDTEAFF. V gene TRBV5-1 combines with J gene TRBJ1-1; the D gene is possibly TRBD1 (6 bases). The read ends 3 residues early relative to the CDR3; the germline J gene fills the gap. The CDR3 is made up of 15 amino acids. Germline CDR1 and CDR2: SGHRS and YFSETQ. V was pared by 5 bases and J by 3 bases, with 17 bases between. The whole variable domain, filled in from reference TRBV5-1 and TRBJ1-1, reads KAGVTQTPRYLIKTRGQQVTLSCSPISGHRSVSWYQQTPGQGLQFLFEYFSETQRNKGNFPGRFSGRQFSNSRSEMNVSTLELGDSALYLCASSSQQGKDTEAFFGQGTRLTVV.

For this clone: The read ends 3 residues shy of where the CDR3 ends; the end is completed using the germline J gene. The chain recombines TRBV6-1 with TRBJ1-5; possible D gene TRBD1, 5 bases. Per germline, CDR1 MNHNS and CDR2 SASEGT. The CDR3 is made up of 15 amino acids. Partial CDR3 DNA: TGTGCCAGCAGTGAATCTGACAGCCACTACGCACCC. This gives the protein CASSESDSHYAP. The complete CDR3 protein is CASSESDSHYAPQHF.

A word on this clone: The read is 3 residues too short to cover the CDR3 end, so that end is filled in from the germline J gene. The chain couples TRBV10-2 to TRBJ1-1; no firm D call. The germline V and J ends were trimmed by 6 bases and 1 base, with 9 bases remaining between them. The CDR3 sequence is 13 residues long. Looked up from germline, CDR1 is WSHSY and CDR2 is SAAADI. The CDR3 protein is CASREYGNTEAFF. The CDR3 DNA, read in part, is TGCGCCAGCAGAGAATACGGGAACACTGAA.

Worth noting for this clone: The DNA ends 3 residues before the CDR3 does, and the rest of the CDR3 is filled in from the germline J gene. The genes are TRBV2 and TRBJ2-7, with TRBD1 matching over 11 bases. Germline assignment: CDR1 SNHLY and CDR2 FYNNEI. V gave up 3 bases and J gave up 1 base; unmatched junction bases: 5. The CDR3 runs to 16 residues. The CDR3 DNA, read in part, is TGTGCCAGCAGTGACCCGGGACAGGGGGAGTCCTACGAG. This gives the protein CASSDPGQGESYE. The full-length CDR3 reads as CASSDPGQGESYEQYF.

On this clone itself: The DNA ends 3 residues before the CDR3 does, and the rest of the CDR3 is filled in from the germline J gene. This chain uses TRBV13 with TRBJ2-1; 9 positions match TRBD2. The germline CDR1 and CDR2 sequences are PRHDT and FYEKMQ (reference sequence). The CDR3 spans 16 residues. J gave up 8 bases and V 3 bases, and 11 bases lay outside the gene matches. The CDR3 protein is CASSFGRGGALYEQFF. CDR3 DNA (partial): TGTGCCAGCAGCTTCGGGCGCGGGGGGGCGCTTTATGAG.

Details on this clone: The CDR3 end falls 3 residues outside the read, so it is completed with the germline J gene. V and J are TRBV7-8 and TRBJ2-7; 7 bases map to TRBD2. The trim removed 3 bases at V and 2 bases at J, leaving 7 bases unmatched. The CDR3 spans 15 residues. Germline loops: CDR1 SGHVS, CDR2 FQNEAQ. The CDR3 spells CASSFLAGDPYEQYF. The covered CDR3 bases are TGTGCCAGCAGCTTTCTGGCGGGGGATCCCTACGAG.

In the case of this clone: The read ends 3 residues shy of where the CDR3 ends; the end is completed using the germline J gene. The V call is TRBV6-2 or TRBV6-3, the J call TRBJ2-3; D uncertain. The CDR3 runs 12 residues. The germline V gene has CDR1 MNHEY and CDR2 SVGEGT. Trimming took 5 bases from V and 6 from J, leaving 9 bases between them. This CDR3 reads CASSLVPDTQYF. Incomplete CDR3 DNA: TGTGCCAGCAGTCTAGTCCCCGATACG.

About this clone itself: Coverage ceases 3 residues before the CDR3 finishes, and the germline J gene fills in the end. The chain joins TRBV30 to TRBJ1-2; 8 bases line up with TRBD1. Germline assignment: CDR1 GTSNPN and CDR2 SVGIG (reference sequence). CDR3 length: 12 residues. This CDR3 reads CALGPTGDGYTF. The sequenced CDR3 bases are TGTGCCTTGGGCCCGACAGGGGACGGC.

As for this clone: The sequenced fragment ends 3 residues before the CDR3 boundary, so the rest is inferred from the germline J gene. J is TRBJ2-3 and V is TRBV18; TRBD2 matches 9 bases. Germline lookup yields CDR1 KGHSH and CDR2 LQKENI. This CDR3 is built from 15 residues. CDR3 amino acids: CASSPRVAGEGAQYF. The CDR3 DNA, read in part, is TGTGCCAGCTCACCTCGGGTAGCGGGAGAGGGGGCG.

About this clone itself: The read comes to an end 3 residues before the CDR3 does, leaving the germline J gene to fill in the end. This chain connects TRBV5-6 to TRBJ1-1; D uncertain. The CDR3 has 13 residues. Germline CDR1 and CDR2: SGHDT and YYEEEE. Here the CDR3 reads CASSGGVNGEAFF. CDR3 DNA (partial): TGTGCCAGCAGCGGCGGGGTTAACGGGGAA. Full variable domain (outside the CDR3, taken from reference TRBV5-6 and TRBJ1-1): DAGVTQSPTHLIKTRGQQVTLRCSPKSGHDTVSWYQQALGQGPQFIFQYYEEEERQRGNFPDRFSGHQFPNYSSELNVNALLLGDSALYLCASSGGVNGEAFFGQGTRLTVV.

The CDR3 bases that were read are TGCAGCGTGACGGGGGTCTATGGC. Protein product: CSVTGVYG. The full CDR3 reads CSVTGVYGYTF. The gene calls are TRBV29-1 and TRBJ1-2; the D gene is possibly TRBD1 (5 bases). The read is 3 residues too short to cover the CDR3 end, so that end is filled in from the germline J gene. CDR3 size: 11 residues. The V gene's germline CDR1 is SQVTM and CDR2 ANQGSEA. Trimming pared 6 bases from V and 4 bases from J, leaving 9 bases between.

Comments on this clone: The read ends 3 residues shy of where the CDR3 ends; the end is completed using the germline J gene. The sample contains more than one DNA sequence encoding this CDR3. The chain combines TRBV6-2 or TRBV6-3 with TRBJ2-7; 9 nucleotides agree with TRBD2. The V gene end was trimmed by 3 bases and the J gene end by 0 bases; junction bases not matched to a gene: 0. The germline CDR1 and CDR2 sequences are MNHEY and SVGEGT. This CDR3 region has 14 residues. This CDR3 reads CASSYSGSSYEQYF. The covered CDR3 bases are TGTGCCAGCAGTTATAGCGGGAGCTCCTACGAG.

Note on this clone: The CDR3 extends 3 residues past the end of the read, so its final part is completed from the germline J gene. The rearrangement uses TRBV6-2 or TRBV6-3 and TRBJ1-2; 8 positions agree with TRBD1. J was trimmed by 0 bases and V by 6 bases; bases with no gene match: 9. Germline CDR1 reads MNHEY; CDR2 reads SVGEGT. This CDR3 is built from 16 residues. This CDR3 is CASRTGQGQTNYGYTF. Incomplete CDR3 DNA: TGTGCCAGCAGAACCGGACAGGGCCAAACTAACTATGGC.

On this clone itself: The read ends 3 residues before the CDR3 terminus; that terminus is restored from the germline J gene. The J gene is TRBJ2-5, the V gene TRBV6-1; no reliable D call. CDR3 length: 14 amino acids. The germline CDR1 and CDR2 sequences are MNHNS and SASEGT. V lost 2 bases to trimming and J lost 2 bases, with 9 bases between them. The CDR3 spells CASSERWLQETQYF. The CDR3 DNA, read in part, is TGTGCCAGCAGTGAAAGGTGGCTGCAAGAGACC.

In the case of this clone: The observed sequence ends 3 residues before the CDR3 terminus, with the missing tail filled in from the germline J gene. V and J are TRBV5-1 and TRBJ1-1; D possibly corresponds to TRBD1 (6 bases). This CDR3 is built from 15 residues. Between the trimmed V and J ends, which lost 2 bases and 0 bases, there was a span of 11 bases. The germline V gene encodes CDR1 SGHRS and CDR2 YFSETQ. The CDR3 DNA, read in part, is TGCGCCAGCAGCTTCGGGCAGGGGCTGAACACTGAA. This codes for CASSFGQGLNTE. The entire CDR3 reads CASSFGQGLNTEAFF.

Concerning this clone itself: Read sequence stops 3 residues before the CDR3 end, and the germline J gene provides the missing end. The chain uses TRBV30 and TRBJ2-1, with 9 nucleotides matching TRBD2. The CDR3 spans 15 residues. CDR1 is GTSNPN, CDR2 SVGIG, per germline (reference sequence). CDR3 region: CALHHSGSQKNEQFF. The sequenced CDR3 bases are TGTGCATTACACCATAGCGGGAGTCAGAAAAATGAG.

The CDR3 region is CSARGLGDTQYF. The CDR3 bases that were read are TGCAGTGCTAGAGGACTGGGAGATACG. The chain carries TRBV20-1 and TRBJ2-3, with no clear D. The read finishes 3 residues shy of the CDR3 end, and the germline J gene is used to complete it. The CDR3 extends over 12 amino acids. The germline CDR1 and CDR2 sequences are DFQATT and SNEGSKA (reference sequence). V was clipped by 1 base and J by 5 bases, with 7 bases between them.

With regard to this clone: The read falls 3 residues short of the CDR3 end, and the missing part is taken from the germline J gene. The J gene is TRBJ1-5, the V gene TRBV2, with 9 bases that match TRBD1. The CDR3 covers 15 residues. Unmatched junction bases numbered 3, after V lost 4 bases and J lost 2 bases. The germline V gene has CDR1 SNHLY and CDR2 FYNNEI. This chain's CDR3 is CASSARQGGNQPQHF. CDR3 DNA (partial): TGTGCCAGCAGTGCTCGACAGGGGGGCAATCAGCCC.

Details on this clone: The read stops 3 residues short of the end of the CDR3; the missing end is completed from the germline J gene. V gene TRBV7-2 combines with J gene TRBJ2-1; D gene ambiguous. The CDR3 runs to 11 residues. Between the trimmed V and J ends, which lost 8 bases and 4 bases, there was a span of 6 bases. CDR1 and CDR2 from the germline V gene are SGHTA and FQGNSA. The sequenced part of the CDR3 DNA is TGTGCCAGCCGTGTGTACAATGAG. Its protein is CASRVYNE. The CDR3 reads in full as CASRVYNEQFF.